Listed here are 10 T cell receptor beta chains from one sample, sequenced in a study of cytomegalovirus exposure and HLA in healthy donors. The PCR had 60 Vbeta and 13 Jbeta primers. Clones were sequenced by immunoSEQ multiplex PCR, and TCRdb holds only the in-frame ones, with some missing. The data hold around 170,000 clones, with approximately 71% observed a single time. Sequencing input: PBMCs. The receptor source for this set is a girl aged 10 to 17 in good health and CMV-seronegative.

V gene TRBV6-5 combines with J gene TRBJ1-4; no reliable D call. Trimming took 6 bases from V and 7 from J, leaving 15 bases between them. The CDR3 contains 14 residues. Per germline, CDR1 MNHEY and CDR2 SVGAGI. CDR3 residues: CASRPGPIVEKLFF. CDR3 bases: TGTGCCAGCAGACCGGGTCCCATAGTTGAAAAACTGTTTTTT.

CDR3 region: CASSQAETGLGYTF. The CDR3 coding sequence is TGCGCCAGCAGCCAAGCAGAGACAGGGCTAGGTTACACCTTC. This rearrangement joins TRBV4-1 to TRBJ1-2; 7 bases are a match to TRBD1. This CDR3 contains 14 residues. With V trimmed by 1 base and J by 11 bases, 10 bases remained unmatched. Germline CDR1 reads MGHRA; CDR2 reads YSYEKL.

The chain uses TRBV5-8 and TRBJ1-1; D is perhaps TRBD1 (6 bases). Trimming pared 10 bases from V and 3 bases from J, leaving 28 bases between. CDR1 and CDR2 (germline): SGHTS, YDEGEE. The CDR3 has 17 residues. The CDR3 sequence is CAQGPGLPNQGYTEAFF. The CDR3 nucleotides read TGTGCCCAAGGCCCGGGACTACCAAACCAGGGGTACACTGAAGCTTTCTTT.

This chain uses TRBV18 with TRBJ1-6; no reliable D call. CDR3 size: 15 residues. V lost 3 bases to trimming and J lost 0 bases, with 6 bases between them. From germline, CDR1 is KGHSH and CDR2 LQKENI. The chain's CDR3 is CASSPGNSYNSPLHF. CDR3 DNA: TGTGCCAGCTCACCGGGCAACTCCTATAATTCACCCCTCCACTTT.

V and J are TRBV7-9 and TRBJ2-4, with D possibly matching TRBD2 (6 bases). This CDR3 is built from 13 residues. Trimming shortened V by 1 base and J by 8 bases, and 9 bases separated the two germline ends. Germline V CDR1 and CDR2: SEHNR, FQNEAQ (reference sequence). CDR3 protein: CASSLGREDIQYF. In nucleotides, the CDR3 is TGTGCCAGCAGCTTAGGTAGGGAGGACATTCAGTACTTC.

J is TRBJ1-4 and V is TRBV7-9; 7 bases fit TRBD1. Germline V gene data show CDR1 as SEHNR and CDR2 as FQNEAQ (reference sequence). J lost 4 bases, V lost 1 base, and 3 bases had no gene match. The CDR3 covers 15 residues. The CDR3 DNA sequence: TGTGCCAGCAGCTTAGGGGACAGAGATAATGAAAAACTGTTTTTT. It translates to CASSLGDRDNEKLFF.

This clone was seen only a few times. The chain carries TRBV5-8 and TRBJ2-7, with D possibly TRBD2 on 7 matching bases. The germline V gene encodes CDR1 SGHTS and CDR2 YDEGEE. The CDR3 has 16 residues. Between the trimmed V and J ends, which lost 6 bases and 2 bases, there was a span of 21 bases. CDR3 region: CASTPSGAGATYEQYF. CDR3 DNA sequence: TGTGCCAGCACCCCTTCGGGCGCGGGGGCCACCTACGAGCAGTACTTC.

This clone was found a few times. This chain links TRBV6-5 with TRBJ2-1; 10 bases are a match to TRBD2. Per germline, CDR1 MNHEY and CDR2 SVGAGI. The CDR3 covers 15 residues. V was pared by 7 bases and J by 8 bases, with 11 bases of the junction left unmatched. CDR3 coding DNA: TGTGCCAGCACCCAAAATAGCGGGGGGCTGGATGAGCAGTTCTTC. Its protein is CASTQNSGGLDEQFF.

This clone was counted only a few times. The chain joins TRBV6-5 to TRBJ1-4, with 9 bases matching TRBD1. Germline V CDR1 and CDR2: MNHEY, SVGAGI. J lost 5 bases, V lost 7 bases, and 8 bases had no gene match. The CDR3 sequence is 15 residues long. The DNA for the CDR3 is TGTGCCAGCACCTACGGGGGGACAGGGAATGAAAAACTGTTTTTT. This codes for CASTYGGTGNEKLFF.

V usage is TRBV4-2 and J usage is TRBJ1-2, with TRBD1 as a possible D gene (6 bases). CDR1 and CDR2 (germline): LGHNA, YNFKEQ. Trimming removed 3 bases from V and 6 bases from J, with 8 bases in between. The CDR3 extends over 12 amino acids. The CDR3 reads CASSQWTDGYTF. DNA of the CDR3: TGTGCCAGCAGCCAGTGGACAGATGGCTACACCTTC.